The 16 T cell receptor beta chains given below trace back to one sample, sequenced in a study of OX40 agonist ivuxolimab in advanced cancers. Profiling relied on immunoSEQ multiplex PCR, and the TCRdb table lists in-frame clones only, not all of them. The table includes approximately 56,000 clones, around 87% detected once. The material sequenced was CD4+ or CD8+ T cells sorted from blood, taken in a trial of the OX40 agonist ivuxolimab. The receptors here all came from an adult with an advanced solid tumor such as melanoma, head and neck, liver or kidney cancer.

The gene calls are TRBV5-8 and TRBJ2-7; 7 nucleotides match TRBD2. This CDR3 is built from 13 residues. Germline V gives CDR1 SGHTS, CDR2 YDEGEE. Unmatched junction bases numbered 1, after V lost 4 bases and J lost 0 bases. CDR3 sequence (DNA): TGTGCCAGCAGCAGGACTAGCTCCTACGAGCAGTACTTC. This gives the protein CASSRTSSYEQYF.

This clone was seen a few times. The chain is built from TRBV5-4 and TRBJ2-7; D remains unclear. Looked up from germline, CDR1 is SGHNT and CDR2 is YYREEE (reference sequence). Trimming took off 1 base at V and 1 base at J, with 6 bases between the two ends. The CDR3 extends over 13 amino acids. The CDR3 spells CASSLYGSYEQYV. The DNA of the CDR3 is TGTGCCAGCAGCTTGTACGGTTCCTACGAGCAGTACGTC.

The genes are TRBV6-1 and TRBJ2-2, with TRBD2 identical over 8 bases. In germline, CDR1 is MNHNS, CDR2 SASEGT. The CDR3 sequence is 16 residues long. The V gene end was trimmed by 4 bases and the J gene end by 4 bases; junction bases not matched to a gene: 8. The CDR3 loop reads CASSVEAGAATGELFF. The DNA for the CDR3 is TGTGCCAGCAGTGTCGAAGCGGGGGCGGCCACCGGGGAGCTGTTTTTT.

This chain joins TRBV6-6 and TRBJ1-5; the match to TRBD1 covers 7 bases. CDR3 length: 14 amino acids. In germline, CDR1 is MNHNY, CDR2 SVGAGI (reference sequence). The trim removed 6 bases at V and 3 bases at J, leaving 5 bases unmatched. CDR3 sequence: CASRAGGFNQPQHF. As DNA, the CDR3 is TGTGCCAGCAGGGCAGGGGGATTCAATCAGCCCCAGCATTTT.

The rearrangement links TRBV6-5 to TRBJ1-1; unclear D gene. From germline, CDR1 is MNHEY and CDR2 SVGAGI. Between the trimmed V and J ends, which lost 4 bases and 2 bases, there was a span of 5 bases. There are 12 residues in the CDR3. CDR3 amino acids: CASSFFNTEAFF. Written as DNA, the CDR3 is TGTGCCAGCAGTTTTTTCAACACTGAAGCTTTCTTT.

V gene TRBV10-1 combines with J gene TRBJ2-1; D not certain. V lost 5 bases and J 8 bases, leaving 13 bases between the germline ends. The CDR3 is 13 residues long. In germline, CDR1 is WNHNN, CDR2 SYGVQD (reference sequence). The DNA of the CDR3 is TGCGCCAGCAGTTTGACACGGACCTATGAGCAGTTCTTC. It specifies CASSLTRTYEQFF.

J is TRBJ1-5 and V is TRBV6-5; D not resolved. The germline V gene encodes CDR1 MNHEY and CDR2 SVGAGI. The CDR3 consists of 15 residues. The V end lost 0 bases, the J end lost 4 bases, and 10 bases lay between the germline ends. CDR3 nucleotides: TGTGCCAGCAGTTACTCGAGGGCAGATAATCAGCCCCAGCATTTT. This sequence encodes CASSYSRADNQPQHF.

The CDR3: CASSQGLGESYNEQFF. CDR3 DNA sequence: TGTGCCAGCAGCCAAGGACTCGGGGAGTCCTACAATGAGCAGTTCTTC. The V and J genes are TRBV4-2 and TRBJ2-1, with D perhaps TRBD2 (5 bases). The germline CDR1 and CDR2 sequences are LGHNA and YNFKEQ. The V end was cut by 1 base, the J end by 1 base, with 11 bases between. This CDR3 is 16 amino acids long.

V gene TRBV11-3 combines with J gene TRBJ2-2, with D unclear. The ends were cut back, 5 bases at V and 6 bases at J, with 7 bases in the middle. The CDR3 contains 12 residues. Germline V gives CDR1 SGHNT, CDR2 YENEEA. In nucleotides, the CDR3 is TGTGCCAGCAGCCTCCACGCCGGGGAGCTGTTTTTT. It yields the protein CASSLHAGELFF.

This chain uses TRBV5-1 with TRBJ2-3; TRBD2 matches at 11 bases. The V gene end was trimmed by 0 bases and the J gene end by 4 bases; junction bases not matched to a gene: 4. Germline V gene lookup returns CDR1 SGHRS and CDR2 YFSETQ. The length of the CDR3 is 16 residues. As DNA, the CDR3 is TGCGCCAGCAGCTTGGATAGCGGGGGGGCCGCAGATACGCAGTATTTT. It codes for CASSLDSGGAADTQYF.

The rearrangement joins TRBV6-5 to TRBJ1-2, with 8 bases that match TRBD1. Trimming took 6 bases from V and 5 from J; bases not matched to a gene: 2. The germline CDR1 and CDR2 sequences are MNHEY and SVGAGI. This CDR3 comprises 12 residues. DNA for the CDR3: TGTGCCAGCAGGGACAGGGTTTATGGCTACACCTTC. This codes for CASRDRVYGYTF.

The V and J genes are TRBV6-6 and TRBJ1-2, with D maybe TRBD1 (6 bases). CDR1 and CDR2 from the germline V gene are MNHNY and SVGAGI (reference sequence). This CDR3 is 16 amino acids long. The V and J ends lost 0 bases and 2 bases respectively, with 13 bases between them. This CDR3 is CASSYSARGANYGYTF. CDR3 bases: TGTGCCAGCAGTTACTCAGCTCGGGGGGCGAACTATGGCTACACCTTC.

In its sample, this clone was seen once. The chain uses TRBV19 and TRBJ1-1; 10 bases are a match to TRBD1. Germline-derived CDR1 and CDR2 are LNHDA and SQIVND (reference sequence). V shed 8 bases, J shed 7 bases, and the junction held 10 bases outside the gene matches. This CDR3 spans 14 amino acids. CDR3 in amino acids: CASLWDRGRGEAFF. Written as DNA, the CDR3 is TGTGCCAGTCTCTGGGACAGGGGTAGAGGTGAAGCTTTCTTT.

This chain links TRBV6-5 with TRBJ2-7, with a tentative D call TRBD1 (6 bases). Per the germline V gene, CDR1 is MNHEY and CDR2 is SVGAGI. V was clipped by 0 bases and J by 2 bases, with 11 bases between them. This CDR3 is 15 amino acids long. The CDR3 nucleotides are TGTGCCAGCAGTTACTCTTCCAGGGGAACCTACGAGCAGTACTTC. Protein: CASSYSSRGTYEQYF.

The rearrangement links TRBV11-2 to TRBJ1-1, with 8 bases matching TRBD1. Germline CDR1 reads SGHAT; CDR2 reads FQNNGV. Trimming at V came to 2 bases and at J to 4 bases, leaving 6 bases not matched to a gene. The CDR3 length is 15 residues. The CDR3 DNA follows: TGTGCCAGCAGCTTACAGGGGGCGCGGAGCACTGAAGCTTTCTTT. Amino acid sequence: CASSLQGARSTEAFF. The whole variable domain, filled in from reference TRBV11-2 and TRBJ1-1, reads EAGVAQSPRYKIIEKRQSVAFWCNPISGHATLYWYQQILGQGPKLLIQFQNNGVVDDSQLPKDRFSAERLKGVDSTLKIQPAKLEDSAVYLCASSLQGARSTEAFFGQGTRLTVV.

The chain employs TRBV18 and TRBJ2-7, with 8 bases that match TRBD1. The CDR3 is 11 amino acids. Germline CDR1 is KGHSH and CDR2 is LQKENI. V lost 8 bases and J lost 6; bases outside the gene matches: 3. CDR3 DNA: TGTGCCAGCGGGACAGGTGGCGAGCAGTACGTC. It translates to CASGTGGEQYV.